The 3 T cell receptor beta chains listed next were all sequenced from one sample in a study of graft-versus-host responses after intestinal transplantation. No cognate antigen is known for these TCRs. Generated by immunoSEQ multiplex PCR, the TCRdb table keeps only in-frame clones and is missing some. The table shows about 71,000 clones, with 90% occurring only once. Sequenced material: unstimulated CD8+ T cells sorted from spleen or lymph node cells, taken before intestinal transplant. Every receptor here comes from a human donor who received an intestinal transplant.

V gene TRBV7-8 combines with J gene TRBJ2-7; D is uncertain. This CDR3 has 13 residues. Germline-derived CDR1 and CDR2 are SGHVS and FQNEAQ. V was cut by 5 bases and J by 4 bases, with 12 bases left in between. CDR3 protein: CASSHPPDYEQYF. CDR3 nucleotide sequence: TGTGCCAGCAGCCATCCCCCAGATTACGAGCAGTACTTC.

The count of this clone is one. The CDR3 does not close with the conserved phenylalanine or tryptophan, likely indicating a read error. The chain combines TRBV5-4 with TRBJ1-1; the D is unclear. The CDR3 length is 10 residues. V gave up 4 bases and J gave up 6 bases, with 4 bases separating them. The germline CDR1 and CDR2 sequences are SGHNT and YYREEE (reference sequence). CDR3 residues: CASSIAEAFL. Written as DNA, the CDR3 is TGTGCCAGCAGCATAGCTGAAGCTTTCCTT.

The chain carries TRBV5-5 and TRBJ1-1; TRBD1 agrees at 9 bases. Germline lookup yields CDR1 SGHKS and CDR2 YYEKEE (reference sequence). The CDR3 runs to 14 residues. V lost 0 bases, J lost 6 bases, and 3 bases stayed unmatched. The CDR3 sequence: CASSLEGQGPEAFF. The DNA for the CDR3 is TGTGCCAGCAGCTTGGAGGGACAGGGCCCTGAAGCTTTCTTT.